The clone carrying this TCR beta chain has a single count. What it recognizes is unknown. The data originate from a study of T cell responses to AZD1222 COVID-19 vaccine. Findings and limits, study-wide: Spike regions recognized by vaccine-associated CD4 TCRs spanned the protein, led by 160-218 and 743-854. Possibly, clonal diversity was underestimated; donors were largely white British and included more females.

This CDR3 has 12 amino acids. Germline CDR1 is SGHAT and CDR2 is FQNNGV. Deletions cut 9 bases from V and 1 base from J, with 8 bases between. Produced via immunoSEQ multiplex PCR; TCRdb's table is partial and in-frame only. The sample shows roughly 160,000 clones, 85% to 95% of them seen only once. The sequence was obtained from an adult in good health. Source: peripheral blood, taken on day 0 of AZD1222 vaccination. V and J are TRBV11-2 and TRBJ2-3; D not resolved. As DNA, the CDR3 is TGTGCCAGTAACACGGGCACAGATACGCAGTATTTT. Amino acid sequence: CASNTGTDTQYF.